The 26 T cell receptor beta chains below come from one sample, sequenced in a study of shared clonotypes between healthy human individuals. TCRdb's table, derived via immunoSEQ multiplex PCR, lists solely in-frame clones and lacks some. Here the sample spans 2 million to 2.5 million clones, approximately 94% being singletons. The source material was naive CD4+ T cells sorted from blood. Subset given: CD45RA+ positively selected. Receptors were obtained from a man in his late teens or twenties in good health.

This sequence joins TRBV19 and TRBJ2-2; D not certain. Germline V gives CDR1 LNHDA, CDR2 SQIVND (reference sequence). V was pared by 3 bases and J by 6 bases, with 14 bases between. The CDR3 spans 15 residues. In nucleotides, the CDR3 is TGTGCCAGTAGTATTGGCTATTCGGTACCCGGGGAGCTGTTTTTT. This encodes CASSIGYSVPGELFF. The full variable domain, its missing parts supplied by reference TRBV19 and TRBJ2-2, is DGGITQSPKYLFRKEGQNVTLSCEQNLNHDAMYWYRQDPGQGLRLIYYSQIVNDFQKGDIAEGYSVSREKKESFPLTVTSAQKNPTAFYLCASSIGYSVPGELFFGEGSRLTVL.

The chain has TRBV5-4 and TRBJ1-6, with a possible D match to TRBD1 (5 bases). Germline V gene data show CDR1 as SGHNT and CDR2 as YYREEE (reference sequence). Trimming stripped 2 bases from V and 7 bases from J, with 16 bases between. The CDR3 runs 16 residues. The CDR3 DNA follows: TGTGCCAGCAGCTTATCAGGGCAACCCCTCAATTCACCCCTCCACTTT. Its translation is CASSLSGQPLNSPLHF.

In this sample, this clone turned up once. The same CDR3 is also encoded by other DNA sequences in this sample. The chain recombines TRBV2 with TRBJ2-1, with D uncertain. CDR1 is SNHLY and CDR2 is FYNNEI in the germline V gene. V lost 5 bases and J lost 10, with 9 bases in between. CDR3 length equals 11 residues. The CDR3 reads CASSSSNEQFF. The CDR3 DNA reads as TGTGCCAGCAGTTCATCTAACGAGCAGTTCTTC.

This clone was recorded a few times. The chain recombines TRBV29-1 with TRBJ1-1; D unresolved. Trimming shortened V by 8 bases and J by 2 bases, and 15 bases separated the two germline ends. Germline loops: CDR1 SQVTM, CDR2 ANQGSEA. This CDR3 spans 13 amino acids. Written as DNA, the CDR3 is TGCAGCTCAGCGGAGCGACTCAACACTGAAGCTTTCTTT. Amino acids: CSSAERLNTEAFF.

The chain links TRBV5-4 to TRBJ1-2; no clear D gene. Germline CDR1 reads SGHNT; CDR2 reads YYREEE (reference sequence). V was trimmed by 4 bases and J by 4 bases, leaving 14 bases between them. The CDR3 is 14 residues long. As DNA, the CDR3 is TGTGCCAGCAGCAAGGACTCTACCCCCTATGGCTACACCTTC. Its translation: CASSKDSTPYGYTF.

In DNA, the CDR3 is TGCGCCAGCAGCTCCCAGCGCGCGCTAGCGACAGATACGCAGTATTTT. Its protein product is CASSSQRALATDTQYF. The chain has TRBV5-1 and TRBJ2-3, with D tentatively TRBD2 (6 bases). Germline assignment: CDR1 SGHRS and CDR2 YFSETQ. Trimming took 3 bases from V and 3 from J, leaving 17 bases between them. The CDR3 is 16 residues long.

The CDR3 region is CASIQGGGSPLHF. The CDR3 DNA reads TGTGCCAGCATTCAGGGCGGCGGCTCACCCCTCCACTTT. The J gene is TRBJ1-6, the V gene TRBV28; possibly TRBD1 for D (5 bases). CDR3 length: 13 amino acids. Germline V gene sequence: CDR1 MDHEN, CDR2 SYDVKM. The V and J ends lost 7 bases and 10 bases respectively, with 14 bases between them.

This chain links TRBV7-2 with TRBJ1-1; D unresolved. The germline V and J ends were trimmed by 4 bases and 8 bases, with 8 bases remaining between them. The CDR3 sequence is 11 residues long. Per germline, CDR1 SGHTA and CDR2 FQGNSA. This chain's CDR3 is CASSWTGEAFF. The CDR3 DNA is TGTGCCAGCAGCTGGACGGGAGAAGCTTTCTTT.

The gene calls are TRBV18 and TRBJ2-5; D is possibly TRBD2 (6 bases). The CDR3 runs 16 residues. Trimming took 2 bases from V and 5 from J, leaving 18 bases between them. CDR1 is KGHSH and CDR2 is LQKENI in the germline V gene. DNA of the CDR3: TGTGCCAGCTCACCATCCGGGACTCCTTCGACGGAGACCCAGTACTTC. It encodes CASSPSGTPSTETQYF.

The chain carries TRBV28 and TRBJ1-6; 9 bases agree with TRBD1. Trimming removed 4 bases from V and 6 bases from J; junction bases left unmatched: 10. Germline assignment: CDR1 MDHEN and CDR2 SYDVKM. The CDR3 is 17 amino acids. CDR3 residues: CASSSHRTGVGNSPLHF. The CDR3 DNA follows: TGTGCCAGCAGTTCCCACCGGACAGGGGTCGGTAATTCACCCCTCCACTTT.

This chain connects TRBV11-3 to TRBJ2-2, with 9 bases matching TRBD1. The CDR3 extends over 15 amino acids. V shed 6 bases, J shed 0 bases, and the junction held 2 bases outside the gene matches. From germline, CDR1 is SGHNT and CDR2 YENEEA. The CDR3: CASRRDRANTGELFF. The CDR3 DNA reads TGTGCCAGCAGACGGGACAGGGCGAACACCGGGGAGCTGTTTTTT. Drawing the rest from reference TRBV11-3 and TRBJ2-2, the complete variable domain is EAGVVQSPRYKIIEKKQPVAFWCNPISGHNTLYWYLQNLGQGPELLIRYENEEAVDDSQLPKDRFSAERLKGVDSTLKIQPAELGDSAVYLCASRRDRANTGELFFGEGSRLTVL.

This sequence joins TRBV5-6 and TRBJ1-5, with D perhaps TRBD1 (6 bases). The CDR3 spans 12 residues. Between the trimmed V and J ends, which lost 4 bases and 7 bases, there was a span of 9 bases. Germline CDR1 is SGHDT and CDR2 is YYEEEE. The CDR3 DNA reads as TGTGCCAGCAGCAACAGGGACCAGCCCCAGCATTTT. It is translated as CASSNRDQPQHF.

The CDR3 DNA is TGTGCTAGTGGTTTGGGCTACAGGGTAACTAATGAAAAACTGTTTTTT. It codes for CASGLGYRVTNEKLFF. This chain uses TRBV12-5 with TRBJ1-4; TRBD1 might be the D (6 bases). From germline, CDR1 is LGHNT and CDR2 FRNRAP. CDR3 size: 16 residues. Between the trimmed V and J ends, which lost 1 base and 1 base, there was a span of 10 bases.

The chain joins TRBV28 to TRBJ1-5; 8 positions agree with TRBD1. The CDR3 contains 18 residues. V shed 3 bases, J shed 6 bases, and the junction held 16 bases outside the gene matches. CDR1 is MDHEN, CDR2 SYDVKM, per germline. CDR3: CASSFPSSPGGRGQPQHF. The CDR3 nucleotides are TGTGCCAGCAGTTTTCCCTCCTCCCCAGGGGGCAGGGGTCAGCCCCAGCATTTT.

The chain joins TRBV5-1 to TRBJ2-3; TRBD1 might be the D (6 bases). Germline V gives CDR1 SGHRS, CDR2 YFSETQ. CDR3 size: 15 residues. V was trimmed by 4 bases and J by 1 base, leaving 13 bases between them. CDR3: CASSEQGEGTDTQYF. CDR3 sequence (DNA): TGCGCCAGCAGCGAACAGGGTGAGGGCACAGATACGCAGTATTTT.

This sequence joins TRBV29-1 and TRBJ2-1; 8 bases fit TRBD1. The J segment lost 9 bases and the V segment lost 7 bases, leaving 11 bases of the junction unmatched. CDR3 length: 13 amino acids. The V gene's germline CDR1 is SQVTM and CDR2 ANQGSEA. The CDR3 is CSGDRSSRGEQFF. The CDR3 nucleotides read TGCAGCGGGGACAGGTCCTCTAGAGGTGAGCAGTTCTTC.

The chain uses TRBV6-1 and TRBJ1-1; TRBD1 matches at 7 bases. The germline CDR1 and CDR2 sequences are MNHNS and SASEGT. The CDR3 loop spans 14 amino acids. V gave up 6 bases and J gave up 5 bases; unmatched junction bases: 9. DNA for the CDR3: TGTGCCAGCAGCGCGCAGGGGGGAAGAACTGAAGCTTTCTTT. It encodes CASSAQGGRTEAFF.

The CDR3 is CASSLSPRGDTEAFF. Written as DNA, the CDR3 is TGCGCCAGCAGCCTGAGCCCCAGGGGCGACACTGAAGCTTTCTTT. This chain uses TRBV5-1 with TRBJ1-1, with D possibly TRBD1 on 6 matching bases. There are 15 residues in the CDR3. Looked up from germline, CDR1 is SGHRS and CDR2 is YFSETQ. Trimming pared 4 bases from V and 3 bases from J, leaving 16 bases between.

The V and J genes are TRBV7-6 and TRBJ1-1; 7 bases fit TRBD1. Losses at the gene ends were 1 base for V and 5 bases for J; bases not matched to a gene: 7. This CDR3 is built from 15 residues. CDR1 is SGHVS and CDR2 is FNYEAQ in the germline V gene. CDR3 region: CASSLDQGGGTEAFF. For the CDR3, the DNA is TGTGCCAGCAGCTTAGATCAGGGGGGAGGTACTGAAGCTTTCTTT.

Turning to this clone: Other DNA sequences of this sample code for an identical CDR3. V is TRBV6-5 and J is TRBJ1-5; maybe TRBD1 (6 bases). The germline V gene encodes CDR1 MNHEY and CDR2 SVGAGI. V dropped 0 bases and J dropped 0 bases, with 6 bases sitting between them. This CDR3 is built from 15 residues. The CDR3 here is CASSYSRGSNQPQHF. CDR3 in DNA: TGTGCCAGCAGTTACTCCAGGGGTAGCAATCAGCCCCAGCATTTT.

V usage is TRBV5-5 and J usage is TRBJ1-5; 7 positions agree with TRBD1. Looked up from germline, CDR1 is SGHKS and CDR2 is YYEKEE (reference sequence). The junction had 4 bases not matched to a gene; V was cut back by 4 bases and J by 0 bases. The CDR3 sequence is 15 residues long. This CDR3 reads CASSLTGDSNQPQHF. The CDR3 nucleotides are TGTGCCAGCAGCCTAACAGGGGATAGCAATCAGCCCCAGCATTTT. The whole variable domain, remainder taken from reference TRBV5-5 and TRBJ1-5, is DAGVTQSPTHLIKTRGQQVTLRCSPISGHKSVSWYQQVLGQGPQFIFQYYEKEERGRGNFPDRFSARQFPNYSSELNVNALLLGDSALYLCASSLTGDSNQPQHFGDGTRLSIL.

The chain employs TRBV7-9 and TRBJ2-1; D is unresolved. Germline V CDR1 and CDR2: SEHNR, FQNEAQ (reference sequence). This CDR3 contains 11 residues. V was shortened by 8 bases and J by 7 bases, with 9 bases between the two germline ends. The CDR3 here is CASPLSNEQFF. The CDR3 DNA sequence: TGTGCCAGCCCCTTGTCGAATGAGCAGTTCTTC. Full variable domain (outside the CDR3, taken from reference TRBV7-9 and TRBJ2-1): DTGVSQNPRHKITKRGQNVTFRCDPISEHNRLYWYRQTLGQGPEFLTYFQNEAQLEKSRLLSDRFSAERPKGSFSTLEIQRTEQGDSAMYLCASPLSNEQFFGPGTRLTVL.

This clone was observed a single time. The chain is built from TRBV6-5 and TRBJ2-2, with a possible D match to TRBD1 (6 bases). Looked up from germline, CDR1 is MNHEY and CDR2 is SVGAGI. CDR3 size: 15 residues. Trimming took 5 bases from V and 4 from J, leaving 14 bases between them. CDR3 region: CASSPRDTTTGELFF. The CDR3 DNA reads TGTGCCAGCAGTCCCCGGGACACAACCACCGGGGAGCTGTTTTTT.

The chain employs TRBV6-1 and TRBJ2-7, with 9 bases that match TRBD1. V was pared by 1 base and J by 5 bases, with 6 bases of the junction left unmatched. The CDR3 extends over 15 amino acids. The germline gives CDR1 MNHNS, CDR2 SASEGT. Here the CDR3 DNA reads TGTGCCAGCAGTGAAGTAGACAGGGGGGCAAACGAGCAGTACTTC. It encodes CASSEVDRGANEQYF.

V and J are TRBV6-1 and TRBJ2-2, with TRBD1 identical over 7 bases. After removal of 5 bases from V and 7 bases from J, the junction contained 7 bases not matched to a gene. There are 14 residues in the CDR3. Germline assignment: CDR1 MNHNS and CDR2 SASEGT. CDR3 residues: CASSQQQGYGELFF. The DNA for the CDR3 is TGTGCCAGCAGTCAACAACAGGGGTACGGGGAGCTGTTTTTT.

The chain combines TRBV10-3 with TRBJ2-7, with 8 bases aligning to TRBD1. J lost 6 bases, V lost 7 bases, and 14 bases had no gene match. There are 15 residues in the CDR3. Per germline, CDR1 ENHRY and CDR2 SYGVKD. The CDR3 DNA is TGTGCCATCAAGGACAGGGCTATAGCTTCGGCCGAGCAGTACTTC. Translating gives CAIKDRAIASAEQYF.